This TCR beta chain was recovered during a study of shared clonotypes between healthy human individuals. The study, taken as a whole, reports: Donor clonotype sharing was expected to depend on sequencing depth.

Trimming cost V 0 bases and J 6 bases, with 12 bases left between them. The CDR3 has 14 residues. The V gene's germline CDR1 is SGHRS and CDR2 YFSETQ. As to this clone: The antigen is undetermined.

The method was immunoSEQ multiplex PCR; TCRdb's version includes in-frame clones alone and lacks a portion of them. The sample lists roughly 720,000 clones, roughly 87% occurring once. The TCR comes from a young man in good health. Some clones in this sample may be carry-over from other donors' samples. Source material: memory CD8+ T cells from PBMCs. The subset: CD45RO+ cells pooled with CCR7-negative TemRA cells. The V gene is TRBV5-1, the J gene TRBJ1-1; D remains ambiguous. The CDR3 DNA reads TGCGCCAGCAGCTTGGTGTCCGTTGGTCCTGAAGCTTTCTTT. Translated: CASSLVSVGPEAFF.